This T cell receptor (beta chain) was observed in a study of metastatic and nonmetastatic thyroid tumors. For the study at large: Both malignant and benign thyroid patients supplied peripheral blood and tumor or nodule tissue samples, across which the repertoires of these patients were then compared. Whole-study results and caveats: Malignant tumors reportedly showed significantly higher TCR beta diversity than benign nodules in both blood and tumor.

Each patient went into thyroid surgery without having received any treatment. A remark on this clone: Its antigen is unidentified.

The V gene's germline CDR1 is SEHNR and CDR2 FQNEAQ (reference sequence). The CDR3 runs 15 residues. V dropped 0 bases and J dropped 6; count of bases not matched to a gene: 6. In the source study's methods: It was from CDR3 differences across clinicopathological groups that a distant-metastasis classifier for papillary thyroid cancer was built. TCRdb re-called the PCR reads with MiXCR. TCRdb, not the original authors, processed these V and J calls. The sample records over 10,000 clones, around a third being singletons. This TCR derives from a male donor with papillary thyroid cancer or a benign thyroid nodule (not recorded which). Some clones in this sample may be carry-over from other donors' samples. The sequencing input was tumor tissue. The chain couples TRBV7-9 to TRBJ2-7; 9 bases are shared with TRBD2. The CDR3 sequence is CASSLASGRSPEQYF. The CDR3 coding sequence is TGTGCCAGCAGCTTAGCTAGCGGGAGAAGCCCCGAGCAGTACTTC.